Listed below are T cell receptor beta chains from one sample, sequenced in a study of beta chain features in type 1 diabetes. Sequencing used immunoSEQ multiplex PCR; TCRdb keeps in-frame clones, though not all of them. The sample includes 640,000 or so clones, roughly an eighth of them seen just once. The sequencing input was naive CD4+ T cells from blood. Every receptor here comes from a man aged 18 to 35 with type 1 diabetes. Both conserved end residues are part of each CDR3. Each record gives: CDR3 DNA, CDR3 protein, J gene, D gene, V gene, clone size. The D gene is left open where the match is weak. The size entry is marked missing in some rows and otherwise reads once, few, many or a size class.

TGTGCCAGCAGGACAGGGGGTGTCTACGAGCAGTACTTC | CASRTGGVYEQYF | TRBJ2-7 | TRBD1 | TRBV6-1 | -
TGTGCCAGCAGCCCTCGACAGGGTCCAGATACGCAGTATTTT | CASSPRQGPDTQYF | TRBJ2-3 | TRBD1 | TRBV9 | few
TGTGCCTGTAAGACAGGGGGGGGATCACCCCTCCACTTT | CACKTGGGSPLHF | TRBJ1-6 | TRBD1 | TRBV30 | -
TGCAGCCTGTGGTTACAGGGGTATGGCTACACCTTC | CSLWLQGYGYTF | TRBJ1-2 | TRBD1 | TRBV29-1 | few
TGTGCCAGCAGCCTTGGTGGGGAAAAACTGTTTTTT | CASSLGGEKLFF | TRBJ1-4 | - | TRBV6-5 | few
TGTGCCAGCAGTGAATATCCCGGGACAGGGGGCGGAGGCTACACCTTC | CASSEYPGTGGGGYTF | TRBJ1-2 | TRBD1 | TRBV25-1 | -
TGTGCCAGCAGTGAAGGGTCAGGGGGCACAGATACGCAGTATTTT | CASSEGSGGTDTQYF | TRBJ2-3 | - | TRBV2 | -
TGTGCCAGCAGCGCCTTAGCGGGGGCGAACACCGGGGAGCTGTTTTTT | CASSALAGANTGELFF | TRBJ2-2 | TRBD2 | TRBV9 | -
TGTGCCAGCAGCTTGGGACAGGGCAATCAGCCCCAGCATTTT | CASSLGQGNQPQHF | TRBJ1-5 | TRBD1 | TRBV13 | few
TGTGCCAGCATTCTCTTCCCAGGAACTAACTATGGCTACACCTTC | CASILFPGTNYGYTF | TRBJ1-2 | - | TRBV6-6 | few
TGCAGCCCGACGGGGGGAGATACGCAGTATTTT | CSPTGGDTQYF | TRBJ2-3 | TRBD2 | TRBV29-1 | -
TGTGCCAGCTCACCCGTCGGGCACCTCGAGACCCAGTACTTC | CASSPVGHLETQYF | TRBJ2-5 | - | TRBV18 | -
TGTGCCAGCAGTTACCGGGGGAGACAGGGCGAGGAGACCCAGTACTTC | CASSYRGRQGEETQYF | TRBJ2-5 | - | TRBV6-6 | -
TGTGCCAGCAGCGCCAACGGACAGGACTATGGCTACACCTTC | CASSANGQDYGYTF | TRBJ1-2 | TRBD1 | TRBV5-4 | -
TGTGCCAGCAGCTTGTACTCCGGGAGCTACGAGCAGTACTTC | CASSLYSGSYEQYF | TRBJ2-7 | - | TRBV7-2 | few
TGCGCCAGCAGCTTGATGACCCGGACAGACTCTAGCTCCTACAATGAGCAGTTCTTC | CASSLMTRTDSSSYNEQFF | TRBJ2-1 | - | TRBV5-1 | -
TGTGCCAGCAGTTCTCACGGTCAAGAGACCCAGTACTTC | CASSSHGQETQYF | TRBJ2-5 | - | TRBV28 | few
TGTGCCAGCAGTCCAGTCGGGACTATATACTTC | CASSPVGTIYF | TRBJ2-5 | TRBD2 | TRBV7-2 | few
TGTGCCAGCAGCTTGGGTAGTTCCAATTCACCCCTCCACTTT | CASSLGSSNSPLHF | TRBJ1-6 | - | TRBV5-6 | -
TGTGCCAGCACTCATGAGGGGTATACCTACAATGAGCAGTTCTTC | CASTHEGYTYNEQFF | TRBJ2-1 | - | TRBV7-3 | few
TGTGCCAGCAGCTTAAATCCCGGACTCAACACCGGGGAGCTGTTTTTT | CASSLNPGLNTGELFF | TRBJ2-2 | - | TRBV7-3 | -
TGTGCCAGCAGTTACCAGGGGCCTTTAGGCTACACCTTC | CASSYQGPLGYTF | TRBJ1-2 | - | TRBV6-5 | -
TGTGCCTGGGCCGAGTATGGCTACACCTTC | CAWAEYGYTF | TRBJ1-2 | - | TRBV30 | -
TGTGCCAGTAGCAATTCGGCAAGTCCCTACGAGCAGTACTTC | CASSNSASPYEQYF | TRBJ2-7 | - | TRBV19 | -
TGTGCCATCCAGACCGGACAGGGGTTAACTGAAGCTTTCTTT | CAIQTGQGLTEAFF | TRBJ1-1 | TRBD1 | TRBV10-3 | -
TGTGCCAGCAGCGAGGCGGGGAGGGGAAGTGGGGCGTATGGCTACACCTTC | CASSEAGRGSGAYGYTF | TRBJ1-2 | - | TRBV25-1 | -
TGCAGCGCCATACTAGCGGGCACAGATACGCAGTATTTT | CSAILAGTDTQYF | TRBJ2-3 | TRBD2 | TRBV29-1 | -
TGTGCCAGCAGTTCAGGGGGTGGCTACACCTTC | CASSSGGGYTF | TRBJ1-2 | TRBD1 | TRBV6-5 | few
TGCAGCGCCGCCGGGCAGGACGGCTTCCCCCTCCACTTT | CSAAGQDGFPLHF | TRBJ1-6 | - | TRBV29-1 | -
TGTGCCAGCAGCGTTCCAGGGTCAGATACGCAGTATTTT | CASSVPGSDTQYF | TRBJ2-3 | - | TRBV9 | few
TGTGCCAGCAGCTTGGGGCAGGGCCAAGAGACCCAGTACTTC | CASSLGQGQETQYF | TRBJ2-5 | - | TRBV5-6 | -
TGTGCCAGCAGCGTAGGGCTACAAGAGACCCAGTACTTC | CASSVGLQETQYF | TRBJ2-5 | - | TRBV9 | -
TGTGCCAGCAGCGAAGAGCGGGAATCCTACGAGCAGTACTTC | CASSEERESYEQYF | TRBJ2-7 | TRBD2 | TRBV11-3 | few
TGTGCCAGCATCTACAGGGACAACGGCAATGAGCAGTTCTTC | CASIYRDNGNEQFF | TRBJ2-1 | - | TRBV21-1 | few
TGTGCCAGCGGTACCGCCGGGACAGGGAACAATGAGCAGTTCTTC | CASGTAGTGNNEQFF | TRBJ2-1 | TRBD1 | TRBV28 | -
TGTGCCAGCAGTGAAGCGGCGCGTCTCCATAACTATGGCTACACCTTC | CASSEAARLHNYGYTF | TRBJ1-2 | - | TRBV6-1 | few
TGTGCCAGTAGTTCTCAGGGAAGAGGCTACGAGCAGTACTTC | CASSSQGRGYEQYF | TRBJ2-7 | - | TRBV19 | -
TGTGCCAGCAGCGTAGCTGTTGGGGCCTACGAGCAGTACTTC | CASSVAVGAYEQYF | TRBJ2-7 | - | TRBV9 | few
TGTGCCAGCAGTTCGGACAGGGACACTGAAGCTTTCTTT | CASSSDRDTEAFF | TRBJ1-1 | TRBD1 | TRBV2 | few
TGTGCCTGGAGTGTGGGACAGGGGAATTCACCCCTCCACTTT | CAWSVGQGNSPLHF | TRBJ1-6 | TRBD1 | TRBV30 | few
TGCGCCAGCAGCTCTCAGCCGTCCACAGATACGCAGTATTTT | CASSSQPSTDTQYF | TRBJ2-3 | - | TRBV5-1 | few
TGTGCCAGCAGTGAATGGACAGGTCAGGAGACCTTC | CASSEWTGQETF | TRBJ1-2 | TRBD1 | TRBV6-1 | -
TGTGCCAGCAGACCAAGACAGGGCGATAACACTGAAGCTTTCTTT | CASRPRQGDNTEAFF | TRBJ1-1 | TRBD1 | TRBV5-6 | -
TGTGCCAGCAGTGAAATGCGGGCAGCCCCTCAGCCCCAGCATTTT | CASSEMRAAPQPQHF | TRBJ1-5 | - | TRBV6-1 | -